The 20 T cell receptor beta chains reported below all come from one sample, sequenced in a study of blood T cell repertoires in COVID-19. Profiling relied on immunoSEQ multiplex PCR, and the TCRdb table lists in-frame clones only, not all of them. The sample holds around 50,000 clones, 85% to 90% seen once. Sample: peripheral blood. Receptor source: a man in his 60s with acute or convalescent COVID-19.

This clone was recorded a few times. The chain has TRBV29-1 and TRBJ1-6; D not resolved. This CDR3 has 13 amino acids. V dropped 7 bases and J dropped 10 bases, with 17 bases sitting between them. CDR1 is SQVTM, CDR2 ANQGSEA, per germline. This CDR3 is CSAGEEGDSPLHF. CDR3 bases: TGCAGCGCCGGGGAGGAGGGTGACTCACCCCTCCACTTT.

The CDR3 region has the DNA TGCGCCAGCAGCCTCCTAGAAGCGGGGGCCGGGACCCAGTACTTC. This encodes CASSLLEAGAGTQYF. This chain links TRBV4-3 with TRBJ2-5, with TRBD2 identical over 8 bases. With V trimmed by 4 bases and J by 7 bases, 11 bases remained unmatched. This CDR3 comprises 15 residues. Germline CDR1 is LGHNA and CDR2 is YSLEER.

The chain links TRBV7-2 to TRBJ1-1; no firm D call. Trimming left V 5 bases short and J 11 bases short, with 15 bases between. This CDR3 comprises 12 residues. The germline V gene has CDR1 SGHTA and CDR2 FQGNSA. The CDR3 spells CASSLRSEEAFF. DNA for the CDR3: TGTGCCAGCAGCCTCCGGTCGGAGGAGGCTTTCTTT. Full variable domain (missing parts from reference TRBV7-2 and TRBJ1-1): GAGVSQSPSNKVTEKGKDVELRCDPISGHTALYWYRQSLGQGLEFLIYFQGNSAPDKSGLPSDRFSAERTGGSVSTLTIQRTQQEDSAVYLCASSLRSEEAFFGQGTRLTVV.

CDR3 loop: CASSLGTMVNYEQFF. The CDR3 DNA sequence: TGTGCCAGCAGTCTTGGGACTATGGTTAATTATGAGCAGTTCTTC. The J gene is TRBJ2-1, the V gene TRBV28; TRBD2 matches 7 bases. The germline V gene has CDR1 MDHEN and CDR2 SYDVKM. The length of the CDR3 is 15 residues. V was clipped by 5 bases and J by 8 bases; unmatched bases: 12.

This clone has just one count. The CDR3 bases are TGCGCCAGCAGCCAAGAGCGGGTCAACTATGGCTACACCTTC. Protein: CASSQERVNYGYTF. The rearrangement joins TRBV4-3 to TRBJ1-2, with D unclear. CDR1 and CDR2 (germline): LGHNA, YSLEER. The ends were cut back, 0 bases at V and 2 bases at J, with 7 bases in the middle. This CDR3 has 14 residues.

The CDR3 bases are TGTGCCAGCAGTTACAGACCCGGACAGGGGGACGGCTACACCTTC. Protein: CASSYRPGQGDGYTF. The chain carries TRBV6-5 and TRBJ1-2, with 10 bases fitting TRBD1. Germline CDR1 and CDR2: MNHEY and SVGAGI. J gave up 8 bases and V 2 bases, and 8 bases lay outside the gene matches. CDR3 length: 15 amino acids.

J is TRBJ1-2 and V is TRBV9; D possibly corresponds to TRBD1 (5 bases). Trimming shortened V by 0 bases and J by 2 bases, and 8 bases separated the two germline ends. CDR1 is SGDLS and CDR2 is YYNGEE in the germline V gene. CDR3 length: 14 amino acids. CDR3 DNA sequence: TGTGCCAGCAGCGTAGAAGGGGTGAACTATGGCTACACCTTC. Its protein is CASSVEGVNYGYTF.

The chain links TRBV7-3 to TRBJ1-1; D is possibly TRBD1 (5 bases). Germline CDR1 reads SGHTA; CDR2 reads FQGTGA. Trimming removed 0 bases from V and 5 bases from J, with 10 bases in between. The CDR3 spans 14 residues. The CDR3 loop is CASSLTNGGTEAFF. Here the CDR3 DNA reads TGTGCCAGCAGCTTAACGAATGGGGGGACTGAAGCTTTCTTT.

This clone was picked up one time. The rearrangement uses TRBV4-3 and TRBJ2-3; D is possibly TRBD1 (7 bases). There are 16 residues in the CDR3. Germline V CDR1 and CDR2: LGHNA, YSLEER. The V gene lost 4 bases and the J gene lost 5 bases, with 19 bases spanning the gap. The CDR3 DNA reads as TGCGCCAGCAGCCCCAGGGGGGACCAGGGCGAAGATACGCAGTATTTT. It translates to CASSPRGDQGEDTQYF.

The chain employs TRBV29-1 and TRBJ2-7, with D perhaps TRBD1 (6 bases). This CDR3 region has 13 residues. V lost 6 bases, J lost 6 bases, and 18 bases lay in between. CDR1 and CDR2 (germline): SQVTM, ANQGSEA. CDR3 DNA: TGCAGCGTGAGACAGGTACGAAGGGGCGAGCAGTACTTC. It yields the protein CSVRQVRRGEQYF.

This clone occurred once. The chain employs TRBV5-6 and TRBJ1-4, with D unresolved. Trimming took off 0 bases at V and 8 bases at J, with 8 bases between the two ends. CDR3 length: 13 amino acids. CDR1 and CDR2 from the germline V gene are SGHDT and YYEEEE. CDR3 DNA sequence: TGTGCCAGCAGCTTGGGAGGTAGCGAAAAACTGTTTTTT. Amino acids: CASSLGGSEKLFF.

This clone was counted once. The chain recombines TRBV6-5 with TRBJ1-6, with a weak D call TRBD1 (5 bases). V lost 7 bases and J lost 5, with 12 bases in between. The germline gives CDR1 MNHEY, CDR2 SVGAGI. The CDR3 sequence is 14 residues long. The CDR3 DNA sequence: TGTGCCAGCATGGTCGGGGGAGATAATTCACCCCTCCACTTT. This encodes CASMVGGDNSPLHF.

The chain recombines TRBV19 with TRBJ1-5, with TRBD1 matching over 12 bases. The CDR3 runs to 16 residues. The V segment lost 4 bases and the J segment 7 bases; nucleotides outside the gene matches: 8. Looked up from germline, CDR1 is LNHDA and CDR2 is SQIVND (reference sequence). The CDR3, as DNA: TGTGCCAGTAGTACGACCGGGACAGGGGGCTACCAGCCCCAGCATTTT. As protein: CASSTTGTGGYQPQHF. Together with reference TRBV19 and TRBJ1-5, the CDR3 gives the full variable domain: DGGITQSPKYLFRKEGQNVTLSCEQNLNHDAMYWYRQDPGQGLRLIYYSQIVNDFQKGDIAEGYSVSREKKESFPLTVTSAQKNPTAFYLCASSTTGTGGYQPQHFGDGTRLSIL.

This chain uses TRBV9 with TRBJ1-2; 9 bases line up with TRBD1. This CDR3 is 16 amino acids long. V gave up 4 bases and J gave up 4 bases; unmatched junction bases: 11. Germline V lookup: CDR1 SGDLS, CDR2 YYNGEE. This chain's CDR3 is CASSPHDRGTAYGYTF. DNA of the CDR3: TGTGCCAGCAGCCCTCACGACAGGGGGACAGCCTATGGCTACACCTTC. Variable domain in full (rest from reference TRBV9 and TRBJ1-2): DSGVTQTPKHLITATGQRVTLRCSPRSGDLSVYWYQQSLDQGLQFLIQYYNGEERAKGNILERFSAQQFPDLHSELNLSSLELGDSALYFCASSPHDRGTAYGYTFGSGTRLTVV.

This clone was observed a few times. The chain has TRBV5-1 and TRBJ1-4; 7 bases match TRBD1. With V trimmed by 0 bases and J by 0 bases, 5 bases remained unmatched. Per the germline V gene, CDR1 is SGHRS and CDR2 is YFSETQ. The CDR3 runs to 17 residues. CDR3 sequence reads: CASSLARGQTTNEKLFF. DNA for the CDR3: TGCGCCAGCAGCTTGGCCAGGGGACAGACAACTAATGAAAAACTGTTTTTT.

The V gene is TRBV30, the J gene TRBJ2-1; 7 nucleotides align to TRBD2. This CDR3 comprises 20 residues. Germline-derived CDR1 and CDR2 are GTSNPN and SVGIG (reference sequence). The ends lost 3 bases at V and 2 bases at J; junction bases unmatched: 22. CDR3 in DNA: TGTGCCTGGAGCGTCCCGGCGGGGGTGATAAGTGAAAAGCCCTACAATGAGCAGTTCTTC. Amino acid sequence: CAWSVPAGVISEKPYNEQFF.

J is TRBJ2-2 and V is TRBV6-2 or TRBV6-3, with 7 bases matching TRBD2. V trimming: 4 bases; J trimming: 5 bases; junction bases outside the gene matches: 10. The CDR3 runs 16 residues. CDR1 and CDR2 from the germline V gene are MNHEY and SVGEGT. Here the CDR3 reads CASSWFGAGVTGELFF. CDR3 nucleotide sequence: TGTGCCAGCAGTTGGTTTGGGGCGGGAGTAACCGGGGAGCTGTTTTTT.

The chain joins TRBV6-5 to TRBJ1-1; no clear D. Germline V lookup: CDR1 MNHEY, CDR2 SVGAGI. This CDR3 is built from 14 residues. The V and J ends lost 4 bases and 0 bases respectively, with 9 bases between them. Here the CDR3 DNA reads TGTGCCAGCAGTTCCGGGATCATGAACACTGAAGCTTTCTTT. As protein: CASSSGIMNTEAFF.

The chain combines TRBV2 with TRBJ2-3; D perhaps matches TRBD2 (6 bases). The germline V gene has CDR1 SNHLY and CDR2 FYNNEI. The CDR3 runs to 12 residues. V was cut by 7 bases and J by 5 bases, with 10 bases left in between. The CDR3 bases are TGTGCCAGCACTCGGGGGAAAGATACGCAGTATTTT. Residues: CASTRGKDTQYF.

The J gene is TRBJ2-1, the V gene TRBV20-1; perhaps TRBD1 as D (5 bases). The germline CDR1 and CDR2 sequences are DFQATT and SNEGSKA (reference sequence). CDR3 length: 14 residues. V lost 3 bases to trimming and J lost 0 bases, with 9 bases between them. CDR3 DNA: TGCAGTGCTAGTTCAGGGCTCTCCTACAATGAGCAGTTCTTC. This sequence encodes CSASSGLSYNEQFF.